This T cell receptor (beta chain) comes out of a study of blood T cell repertoires in COVID-19. Study at large: Whether acute or convalescent, the COVID-19 samples came from the United States, Italy and Spain. The analysed material was cDNA or gDNA that came from T cells, B-cell-depleted T cells, or PBMCs.

Seattle patients were enrolled while actively infected and followed longitudinally. Authors' analysis steps: Amplified reference gene primers provided the basis for estimating nucleated cell counts. Only in-frame clones appear in the TCRdb table, and some are missing; sequencing was by immunoSEQ multiplex PCR. V and J calls plus clone size are reproduced from that table; the DNA served to infer D and trimming. The sample holds over 200,000 clones; just under 90% are singletons and the top ten take roughly 2.5%. The length of the CDR3 is 14 residues. Input material: peripheral blood. The gene calls are TRBV21-1 and TRBJ1-2; the table names TRBD1, a call not compared with the DNA. TRBV21-1 is designated a pseudogene. This clonotype originated in a man in his thirties or forties with COVID-19, enrolled during active disease. This CDR3 is CASSRTGGIVGYTF. The CDR3 DNA follows: TGTGCCAGCAGCAGAACAGGGGGGATTGTAGGCTACACCTTC.